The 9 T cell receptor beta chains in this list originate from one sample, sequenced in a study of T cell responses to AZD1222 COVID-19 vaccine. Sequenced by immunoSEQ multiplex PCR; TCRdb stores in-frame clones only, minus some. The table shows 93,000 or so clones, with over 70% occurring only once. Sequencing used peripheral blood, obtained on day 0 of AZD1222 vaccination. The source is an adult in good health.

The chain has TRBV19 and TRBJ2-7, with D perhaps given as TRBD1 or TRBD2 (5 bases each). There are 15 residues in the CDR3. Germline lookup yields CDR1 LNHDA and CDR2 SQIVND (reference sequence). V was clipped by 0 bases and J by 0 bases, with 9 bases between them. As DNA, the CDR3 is TGTGCCAGTAGTATAGAAGGGGACGCCTCCTACGAGCAGTACTTC. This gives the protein CASSIEGDASYEQYF.

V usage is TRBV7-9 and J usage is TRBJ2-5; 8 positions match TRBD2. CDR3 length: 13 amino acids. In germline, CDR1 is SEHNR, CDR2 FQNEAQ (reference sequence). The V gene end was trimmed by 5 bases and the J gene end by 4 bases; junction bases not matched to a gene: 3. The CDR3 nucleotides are TGTGCCAGCAGCCGCGGGGGGCTAGAGACCCAGTACTTC. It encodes CASSRGGLETQYF.

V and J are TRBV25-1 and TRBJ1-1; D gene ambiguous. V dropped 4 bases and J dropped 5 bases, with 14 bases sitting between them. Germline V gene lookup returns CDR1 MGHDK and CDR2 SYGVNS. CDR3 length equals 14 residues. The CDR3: CASSVLWSETEAFF. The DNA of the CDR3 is TGTGCCAGCAGTGTCCTGTGGAGCGAGACTGAAGCTTTCTTT. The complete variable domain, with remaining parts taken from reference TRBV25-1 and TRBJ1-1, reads EADIYQTPRYLVIGTGKKITLECSQTMGHDKMYWYQQDPGMELHLIHYSYGVNSTEKGDLSSESTVSRIRTEHFPLTLESARPSHTSQYLCASSVLWSETEAFFGQGTRLTVV.

The CDR3 bases are TGTGCCACCAGTGATAGAACAGGGGGCGACTATGGCTACACCTTC. Encoded protein: CATSDRTGGDYGYTF. J is TRBJ1-2 and V is TRBV24-1; 9 bases are shared with TRBD1. This CDR3 has 15 amino acids. After removal of 3 bases from V and 3 bases from J, the junction contained 4 bases not matched to a gene. Looked up from germline, CDR1 is KGHDR and CDR2 is SFDVKD.

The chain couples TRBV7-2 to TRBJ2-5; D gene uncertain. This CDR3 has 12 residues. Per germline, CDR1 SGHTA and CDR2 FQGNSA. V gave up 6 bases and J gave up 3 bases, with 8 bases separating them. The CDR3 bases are TGTGCCAGCAGTATCACCAAAGAGACCCAGTACTTC. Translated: CASSITKETQYF.

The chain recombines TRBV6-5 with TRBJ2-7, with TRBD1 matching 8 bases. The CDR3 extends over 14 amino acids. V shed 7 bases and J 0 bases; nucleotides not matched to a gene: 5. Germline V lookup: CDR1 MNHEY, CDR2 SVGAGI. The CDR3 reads CASIRDRSSYEQYF. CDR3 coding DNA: TGTGCCAGCATCCGGGACAGGAGCTCCTACGAGCAGTACTTC.

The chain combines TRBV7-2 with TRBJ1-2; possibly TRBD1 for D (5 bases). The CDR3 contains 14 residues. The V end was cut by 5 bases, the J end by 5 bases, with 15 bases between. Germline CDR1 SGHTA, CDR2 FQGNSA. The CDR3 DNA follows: TGTGCCAGCAGCCTGCTTAGGGGCGAGTATGGCTACACCTTC. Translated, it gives CASSLLRGEYGYTF.

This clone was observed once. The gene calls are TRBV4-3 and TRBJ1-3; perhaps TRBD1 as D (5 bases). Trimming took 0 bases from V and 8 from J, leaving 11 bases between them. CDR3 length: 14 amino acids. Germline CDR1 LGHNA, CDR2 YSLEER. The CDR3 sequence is CASSQEAWGDTIYF. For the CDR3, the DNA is TGCGCCAGCAGCCAAGAAGCCTGGGGGGACACCATATATTTT.

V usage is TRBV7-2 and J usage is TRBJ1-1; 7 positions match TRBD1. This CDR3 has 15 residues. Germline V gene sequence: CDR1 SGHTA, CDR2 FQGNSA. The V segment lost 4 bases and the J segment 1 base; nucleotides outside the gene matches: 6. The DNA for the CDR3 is TGTGCCAGCAGCTCCAAGGGGGCGGGGAACACTGAAGCTTTCTTT. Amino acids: CASSSKGAGNTEAFF.